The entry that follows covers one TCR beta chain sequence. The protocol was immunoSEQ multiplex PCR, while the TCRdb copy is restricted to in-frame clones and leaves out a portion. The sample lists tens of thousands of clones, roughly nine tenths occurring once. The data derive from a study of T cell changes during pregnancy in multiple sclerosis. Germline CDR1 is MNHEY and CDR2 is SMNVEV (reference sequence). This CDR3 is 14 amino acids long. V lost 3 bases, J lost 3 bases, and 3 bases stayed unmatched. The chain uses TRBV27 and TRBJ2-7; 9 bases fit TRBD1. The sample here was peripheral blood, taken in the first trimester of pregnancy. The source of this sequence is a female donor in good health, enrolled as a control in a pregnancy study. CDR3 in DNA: TGTGCCAGCAGTTTGTCGACAGGGGGCTACGAGCAGTACTTC. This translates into CASSLSTGGYEQYF.